Following are 26 T cell receptor beta chains from one sample sequenced in a study of blood T cell repertoires in COVID-19. The method was immunoSEQ multiplex PCR; TCRdb's version includes in-frame clones alone and lacks a portion of them. The repertoire holds 150,000 to 200,000 clones, with approximately 87% as singletons. Input material: peripheral blood. These receptor sequences come from a man between 18 and 35 years old with active or convalescent COVID-19.

This sequence joins TRBV5-5 and TRBJ1-1; the D gene is possibly TRBD1 (5 bases). V lost 0 bases, J lost 5 bases, and 23 bases lay in between. The CDR3 covers 18 residues. From germline, CDR1 is SGHKS and CDR2 YYEKEE (reference sequence). The CDR3 is CASSLGIGQVVRGTEAFF. In nucleotides, the CDR3 is TGTGCCAGCAGCTTGGGGATCGGGCAGGTTGTCCGGGGGACTGAAGCTTTCTTT.

The chain couples TRBV29-1 to TRBJ1-1; TRBD1 matches 7 bases. The CDR3 is 14 amino acids. V gave up 3 bases and J gave up 4 bases; unmatched junction bases: 8. CDR1 SQVTM and CDR2 ANQGSEA come from the germline V gene. The DNA for the CDR3 is TGCAGCGTTGATAGGGCCACAGGGGCCACTGAAGCTTTCTTT. Translation: CSVDRATGATEAFF.

This chain joins TRBV6-5 and TRBJ2-7; D might be TRBD2 (6 bases). Trimming cost V 8 bases and J 1 base, with 12 bases left between them. The CDR3 covers 13 residues. Germline values: CDR1 MNHEY, CDR2 SVGAGI. This chain's CDR3 is CASEEGPSYEQYV. CDR3 nucleotides: TGTGCCAGCGAGGAGGGGCCATCCTACGAGCAGTACGTC.

The J gene is TRBJ2-7, the V gene TRBV29-1; 9 bases line up with TRBD1. The V segment lost 7 bases and the J segment 1 base; nucleotides outside the gene matches: 8. The CDR3 is made up of 14 amino acids. The V gene's germline CDR1 is SQVTM and CDR2 ANQGSEA. CDR3 in amino acids: CSGSTGQGSYEQYF. As DNA, the CDR3 is TGCAGCGGGTCTACGGGACAGGGATCCTACGAGCAGTACTTC.

The rearrangement joins TRBV7-9 to TRBJ1-5, with D maybe TRBD1 (6 bases). The V gene lost 1 base and the J gene lost 6 bases, with 16 bases spanning the gap. CDR1 is SEHNR, CDR2 FQNEAQ, per germline (reference sequence). The CDR3 sequence is 16 residues long. CDR3 sequence: CASSLEGTGLSQPQHF. The CDR3 DNA reads as TGTGCCAGCAGCTTAGAGGGCACAGGGCTAAGTCAGCCCCAGCATTTT.

This chain's CDR3 is CASSQERGENSPLHF. DNA for the CDR3: TGTGCCAGCAGCCAAGAACGGGGTGAGAATTCACCCCTCCACTTT. V and J are TRBV3-1 (or the pseudogene TRBV3-2) and TRBJ1-6; D not certain. The germline gives CDR1 LGHDT, CDR2 YNNKEL (reference sequence). This CDR3 has 15 residues. V was cut by 0 bases and J by 7 bases, with 10 bases left in between.

The chain employs TRBV5-1 and TRBJ2-1, with 8 bases fitting TRBD1. The germline gives CDR1 SGHRS, CDR2 YFSETQ. CDR3 length: 15 residues. V shed 1 base and J 7 bases; nucleotides not matched to a gene: 7. This CDR3 reads CASSLSQGARNEQFF. In DNA, the CDR3 is TGCGCCAGCAGCTTGTCCCAGGGGGCTAGGAATGAGCAGTTCTTC.

J is TRBJ1-5 and V is TRBV27; the D is unclear. The CDR3 covers 13 residues. Trimming removed 0 bases at V and 5 bases at J, with 5 bases between. CDR1 MNHEY and CDR2 SMNVEV come from the germline V gene (reference sequence). CDR3: CASSLSRDQPQHF. In nucleotides, the CDR3 is TGTGCCAGCAGTTTATCGAGGGATCAGCCCCAGCATTTT.

The chain employs TRBV18 and TRBJ1-2; possible D gene TRBD1, 6 bases. The CDR3 is 16 residues long. In germline, CDR1 is KGHSH, CDR2 LQKENI. V lost 3 bases, J lost 0 bases, and 14 bases lay in between. CDR3 nucleotide sequence: TGTGCCAGCTCACCCGGGACACCTGAGACTAACTATGGCTACACCTTC. Its protein product is CASSPGTPETNYGYTF.

CDR3 in amino acids: CASSLLPGDTQYF. CDR3 nucleotide sequence: TGTGCCAGCAGCTTACTACCCGGAGATACGCAGTATTTT. The J gene is TRBJ2-3, the V gene TRBV7-8; D unclear. V was clipped by 2 bases and J by 5 bases, with 8 bases between them. The CDR3 sequence is 13 residues long. CDR1 and CDR2 from the germline V gene are SGHVS and FQNEAQ.

This clone was recorded a few times. CDR3: CASSLVGGSNYGYTF. As DNA, the CDR3 is TGTGCCAGCAGCTTAGTGGGGGGATCCAACTATGGCTACACCTTC. V gene TRBV7-9 combines with J gene TRBJ1-2; a weak D match, TRBD1 (5 bases). This CDR3 is built from 15 residues. CDR1 and CDR2 from the germline V gene are SEHNR and FQNEAQ (reference sequence). Deletions cut 1 base from V and 2 bases from J, with 11 bases between.

The rearrangement links TRBV28 to TRBJ1-2, with D unresolved. V dropped 6 bases and J dropped 2 bases, with 13 bases sitting between them. Germline lookup yields CDR1 MDHEN and CDR2 SYDVKM. The CDR3 covers 14 residues. The CDR3 here is CASRGTRENYGYTF. CDR3 DNA: TGTGCCAGCAGGGGTACTAGGGAGAACTATGGCTACACCTTC.

This chain uses TRBV2 with TRBJ2-7; 9 nucleotides match TRBD1. This CDR3 is built from 14 residues. Germline V CDR1 and CDR2: SNHLY, FYNNEI. V lost 5 bases and J lost 3; bases outside the gene matches: 5. The chain's CDR3 is CASSPGQGRYEQYF. CDR3 nucleotide sequence: TGTGCCAGCAGTCCGGGACAGGGCCGCTACGAGCAGTACTTC.

The rearrangement uses TRBV11-2 and TRBJ1-1; 8 nucleotides agree with TRBD1. The CDR3 is made up of 16 amino acids. V was pared by 2 bases and J by 5 bases, with 10 bases of the junction left unmatched. Per germline, CDR1 SGHAT and CDR2 FQNNGV. CDR3 loop: CASSLTGGQGRTEAFF. CDR3 DNA sequence: TGTGCCAGCAGCTTAACAGGTGGACAGGGTAGGACTGAAGCTTTCTTT.

The chain has TRBV4-3 and TRBJ1-6; a possible D gene is TRBD1 (5 bases). The CDR3 is made up of 14 amino acids. Germline V lookup: CDR1 LGHNA, CDR2 YSLEER. V lost 4 bases and J lost 6, with 10 bases in between. CDR3 bases: TGCGCCAGCAGCCCCAGGGTGGGTAATTCACCCCTCCACTTT. Its protein product is CASSPRVGNSPLHF.

This chain links TRBV29-1 with TRBJ2-2; no firm D call. The length of the CDR3 is 14 residues. V shed 3 bases and J shed 2 bases, with 10 bases lying between them. Germline V gene data show CDR1 as SQVTM and CDR2 as ANQGSEA. The chain's CDR3 is CSVDVQSNTGELFF. CDR3 nucleotide sequence: TGCAGCGTTGATGTACAGTCTAACACCGGGGAGCTGTTTTTT.

J is TRBJ2-1 and V is TRBV13; 10 bases map to TRBD1. Germline CDR1 PRHDT, CDR2 FYEKMQ (reference sequence). This CDR3 contains 14 residues. The ends lost 8 bases at V and 5 bases at J; junction bases unmatched: 6. DNA of the CDR3: TGTGCCAGCGGTGACAGGGGGCTTGACAATGAGCAGTTCTTC. It translates to CASGDRGLDNEQFF. Full variable domain (remainder filled in from reference TRBV13 and TRBJ2-1): AAGVIQSPRHLIKEKRETATLKCYPIPRHDTVYWYQQGPGQDPQFLISFYEKMQSDKGSIPDRFSAQQFSDYHSELNMSSLELGDSALYFCASGDRGLDNEQFFGPGTRLTVL.

The V gene is TRBV4-1, the J gene TRBJ1-1; 8 bases map to TRBD1. This CDR3 region has 15 residues. The V gene end was trimmed by 4 bases and the J gene end by 0 bases; junction bases not matched to a gene: 4. Germline assignment: CDR1 MGHRA and CDR2 YSYEKL. This CDR3 is CASSRGRGLNTEAFF. CDR3 coding DNA: TGCGCCAGCAGCCGGGGCAGGGGGCTGAACACTGAAGCTTTCTTT.

The genes are TRBV7-2 and TRBJ2-1, with 8 bases lining up with TRBD2. Losses at the gene ends were 2 bases for V and 0 bases for J; bases not matched to a gene: 0. The CDR3 sequence is 15 residues long. Germline assignment: CDR1 SGHTA and CDR2 FQGNSA. As DNA, the CDR3 is TGTGCCAGCAGCTTAAGCGGGGGCTCCTACAATGAGCAGTTCTTC. Its translation is CASSLSGGSYNEQFF.

The chain recombines TRBV27 with TRBJ2-3; the D is unclear. Deletions cut 5 bases from V and 3 bases from J, with 15 bases between. In germline, CDR1 is MNHEY, CDR2 SMNVEV (reference sequence). The CDR3 consists of 15 residues. CDR3 sequence: CASSDLERLTDTQYF. As DNA, the CDR3 is TGTGCCAGCAGTGACCTAGAGAGGCTAACAGATACGCAGTATTTT.

The rearrangement links TRBV30 to TRBJ2-3, with D maybe TRBD1 (5 bases). The V gene's germline CDR1 is GTSNPN and CDR2 SVGIG (reference sequence). The V gene lost 0 bases and the J gene lost 0 bases, with 10 bases spanning the gap. This CDR3 has 15 residues. Written as DNA, the CDR3 is TGTGCCTGGAGTGTCCCGACAGCGAGCACAGATACGCAGTATTTT. Protein product: CAWSVPTASTDTQYF.

This clone came up once. The chain recombines TRBV5-5 with TRBJ1-2, with unresolved D. Germline V gene sequence: CDR1 SGHKS, CDR2 YYEKEE (reference sequence). The CDR3 contains 14 residues. Trimming stripped 3 bases from V and 4 bases from J, with 13 bases between. Here the CDR3 DNA reads TGTGCCAGCAGCTCTCCTAGGGAGAGCTATGGCTACACCTTC. Translated, it gives CASSSPRESYGYTF.

The gene calls are TRBV6-6 and TRBJ1-5; D is ambiguous. The V gene's germline CDR1 is MNHNY and CDR2 SVGAGI (reference sequence). V lost 10 bases and J lost 10, with 11 bases in between. The CDR3 has 10 residues. The CDR3 sequence is CATGSTPQHF. In nucleotides, the CDR3 is TGTGCCACAGGCTCTACTCCCCAGCATTTT.

This rearrangement joins TRBV4-2 to TRBJ2-5; D call uncertain. V lost 0 bases and J lost 7, with 21 bases in between. CDR1 LGHNA and CDR2 YNFKEQ come from the germline V gene. The length of the CDR3 is 17 residues. CDR3 sequence reads: CASSQDGARVSLRTQYF. The DNA for the CDR3 is TGTGCCAGCAGCCAAGATGGAGCACGGGTTTCTTTAAGGACCCAGTACTTC.

This clone was seen only once. The rearrangement joins TRBV5-1 to TRBJ2-1; 12 positions match TRBD2. The J segment lost 9 bases and the V segment lost 4 bases, leaving 8 bases of the junction unmatched. This CDR3 is built from 15 residues. Germline V gene lookup returns CDR1 SGHRS and CDR2 YFSETQ. CDR3 sequence reads: CASSQQLAGGSEQFF. The CDR3 DNA reads as TGCGCCAGCAGCCAGCAACTAGCGGGGGGATCTGAGCAGTTCTTC.

The chain has TRBV27 and TRBJ2-2; D is possibly TRBD1 (5 bases). There are 18 residues in the CDR3. The V gene lost 5 bases and the J gene lost 1 base, with 20 bases spanning the gap. From germline, CDR1 is MNHEY and CDR2 SMNVEV (reference sequence). CDR3 nucleotides: TGTGCCAGCAGTACTATCGGGCCCCAGGGTGTGAACACCGGGGAGCTGTTTTTT. This gives the protein CASSTIGPQGVNTGELFF.